The 2 T cell receptor beta chains given below trace back to one sample, sequenced in a study of cytomegalovirus exposure and HLA in healthy donors. PCR used 60 Vbeta primers and 13 Jbeta primers. Assay used: immunoSEQ multiplex PCR; TCRdb lists only in-frame clones, some missing. Of some 150,000 clones listed, approximately 85% were seen once; the top ten hold around 2%. Sequencing was performed on PBMCs. The origin of the receptors is a woman aged 18-29 years in good health and CMV-seronegative.

The rearrangement uses TRBV6-5 and TRBJ1-2; the match to TRBD1 covers 12 bases. Germline CDR1 is MNHEY and CDR2 is SVGAGI. The junction had 8 bases not matched to a gene; V was cut back by 1 base and J by 8 bases. The CDR3 is 16 amino acids. The DNA of the CDR3 is TGTGCCAGCAGTTACTTCCCGGGACAGGGGGCAGGAGGCTACACCTTC. Its translation is CASSYFPGQGAGGYTF.

The chain recombines TRBV18 with TRBJ2-7; 7 bases line up with TRBD2. Germline CDR1 and CDR2: KGHSH and LQKENI. The CDR3 sequence is 14 residues long. V was pared by 1 base and J by 3 bases, with 3 bases of the junction left unmatched. The CDR3 bases are TGTGCCAGCTCACCACGGGGAGGGCACTACGAGCAGTACTTC. It encodes CASSPRGGHYEQYF.